This entry concerns a single T cell receptor beta chain. This clonotype was picked up many times. No cognate antigen has been identified for it. Base-call qualities are not available, and no considerably larger clone is one nucleotide away. V was cut back by 1 base and J by 0 bases, leaving a gap of 9 bases between them. The CDR3 holds 15 amino acids from the cysteine to the phenylalanine. The retained sequence is limited to the CDR3, 45 bases, with the frame set at the first base. For CDR1 and CDR2, the germline V gene lists SGHVS and FNYEAQ. The sample is drawn from a study of T cells after yellow fever vaccination (dated by TCRdb to between 2019 and 2020). General notes on the study: Libraries from fractions with low cell numbers were prepared with the SMART-Seq v4 Ultra Low Input RNA kit. Bulk TCR alpha and beta repertoires were sequenced longitudinally to track T-cell clones before and after primary and booster YFV17D yellow fever vaccination. The cohort comprised two healthy male donors, one aged 18 to 30 and one aged 30 to 39 years. Blood samples were taken at several timepoints before and after primary and secondary immunization, and bulk PBMC replicates and cell subsets were isolated.

Overall results and qualifications from the work: After the booster, most of the clones that had expanded following primary vaccination were detected again (about 95% of CD4 and around 88% of CD8), which suggests that memory was broadly maintained. Computational filtering was required because FACS-sorted repertoires could contain abundant contaminating clonotypes from the bulk population. The secondary T-cell response was weaker than the primary response but faster, peaking on day 5 instead of day 15. The study included only a couple of donors, which limits how far the findings can be generalized. A small fraction of clonotypes showed up in both the CD4 and CD8 compartments, probably as a result of convergent recombination.

TCRdb records Illumina NovaSeq 6000 as the sequencer. TCR cDNA was made using 5'RACE template switching, a step that added a universal primer site and unique molecular identifiers. Priming for cDNA synthesis came from both the TCR alpha and TCR beta constant segments. Libraries were amplified in two PCR steps, with sample barcodes and sequencing adapters added in the second step. Sequencing of the libraries was done on either Illumina HiSeq 2500 (2x100 bp) or NovaSeq (2x150 bp). Per the authors' processing: MIGEC handled demultiplexing of reads and collapsing into UMI consensus sequences, while MiXCR performed V(D)J alignment. Using edgeR on replicate PBMC samples, clonotypes were called vaccine-responding if FDR was below 0.01 and the log2 fold change was above 5 up to day 15. Each bulk clonotype was labeled CD4 or CD8 based on which sequenced repertoire, CD4 or CD8, contained the clonotype at higher abundance. TCRdb ran its own pipeline on the public reads, namely fastp trimming at Q25 and MiXCR clone calling, and kept in-frame beta chains. Rows with a matching CDR3 protein are joined into one entry that keeps the most common DNA and genes. V and J calls and clone size were set by TCRdb, not the authors. For this sample there are about 120,000 distinct CDR3 sequences; almost 9% appear just once. The ten largest clones take up roughly 40% of the sample.

What this sample's treatment or condition label stands for: live attenuated yellow fever vaccine strain. PBMCs were isolated from peripheral blood using a standard Ficoll-Paque protocol. Dynabeads CD4 and CD8 positive selection kits were used to isolate CD4 and CD8 T-cell fractions. RNA was extracted with TriZol from bulk PBMCs, CD4 and CD8 fractions, and dextramer-positive and dextramer-negative fractions. Sequences were derived from CD8+ T cells sorted from PBMCs, sampled on the day of the yellow fever booster vaccination. The chain links TRBV7-6 with TRBJ1-2, with the D gene too uncertain to name. The clonotype comes from a man aged 18 to 30 who received the YFV17D yellow fever vaccine. CDR3 protein: CASSLEEKANYGYTF. The nucleotide sequence is TGTGCCAGCAGCTTAGAGGAGAAAGCTAACTATGGCTACACCTTC.